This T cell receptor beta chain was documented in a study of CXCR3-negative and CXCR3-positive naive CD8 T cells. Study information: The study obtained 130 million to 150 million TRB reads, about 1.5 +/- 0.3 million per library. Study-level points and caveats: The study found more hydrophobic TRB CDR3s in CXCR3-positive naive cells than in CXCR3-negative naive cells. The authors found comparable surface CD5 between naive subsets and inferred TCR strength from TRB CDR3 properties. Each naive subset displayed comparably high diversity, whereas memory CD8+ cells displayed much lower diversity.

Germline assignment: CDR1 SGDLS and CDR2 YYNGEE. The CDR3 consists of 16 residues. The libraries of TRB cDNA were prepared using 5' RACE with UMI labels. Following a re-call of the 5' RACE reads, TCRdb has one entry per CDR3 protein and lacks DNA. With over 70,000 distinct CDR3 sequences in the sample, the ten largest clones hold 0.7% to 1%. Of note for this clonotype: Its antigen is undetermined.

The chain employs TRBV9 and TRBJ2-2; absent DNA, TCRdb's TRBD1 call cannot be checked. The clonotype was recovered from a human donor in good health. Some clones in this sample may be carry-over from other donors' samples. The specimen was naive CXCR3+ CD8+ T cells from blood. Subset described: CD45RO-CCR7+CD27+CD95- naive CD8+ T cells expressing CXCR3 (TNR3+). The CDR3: CASSRLVQGYTGELFF. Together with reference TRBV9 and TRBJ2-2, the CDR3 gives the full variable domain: DSGVTQTPKHLITATGQRVTLRCSPRSGDLSVYWYQQSLDQGLQFLIQYYNGEERAKGNILERFSAQQFPDLHSELNLSSLELGDSALYFCASSRLVQGYTGELFFGEGSRLTVL.